This TCR beta chain comes out of a study of blood T cell repertoires in COVID-19. Looking at the study overall: Material from acute and convalescent COVID-19 was sourced from the United States, Italy and Spain. The analysed material was cDNA or gDNA that came from T cells, B-cell-depleted T cells, or PBMCs.

Original data processing: Amplification with reference gene primers provided the estimates of nucleated cell counts. Only in-frame clones appear in the TCRdb table, and some are missing; sequencing was by immunoSEQ multiplex PCR. V and J calls and clone size are as listed in that table; D and trimming were resolved from the DNA. The table records approximately 30,000 clones, roughly nine tenths of them present only once. This clone was picked up one time. Germline trimming cut 6 bases from V and 4 bases from J; bases unmatched to any gene: 8. Germline lookup yields CDR1 ENHRY and CDR2 SYGVKD. The CDR3 has 15 amino acids.

Sequencing input: peripheral blood. The clonotype was recovered from a woman at least 80 years old with active or convalescent COVID-19. This chain joins TRBV10-3 and TRBJ2-5; 10 positions match TRBD2. This chain's CDR3 is CAIRAGTSVRETQYF. The CDR3 coding sequence is TGTGCCATCAGAGCCGGGACTAGCGTTCGAGAGACCCAGTACTTC.